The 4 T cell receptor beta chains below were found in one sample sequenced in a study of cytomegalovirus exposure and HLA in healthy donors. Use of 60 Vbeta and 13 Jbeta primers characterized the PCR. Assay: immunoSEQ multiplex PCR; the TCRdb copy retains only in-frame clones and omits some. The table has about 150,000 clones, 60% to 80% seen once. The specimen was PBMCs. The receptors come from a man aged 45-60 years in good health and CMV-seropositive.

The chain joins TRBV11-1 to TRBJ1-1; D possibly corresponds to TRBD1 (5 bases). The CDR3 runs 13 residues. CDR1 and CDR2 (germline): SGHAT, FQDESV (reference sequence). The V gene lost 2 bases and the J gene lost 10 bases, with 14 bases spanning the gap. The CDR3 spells CASSLQGKVGAFF. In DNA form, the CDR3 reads TGTGCCAGCAGCTTACAGGGAAAGGTCGGAGCTTTCTTT.

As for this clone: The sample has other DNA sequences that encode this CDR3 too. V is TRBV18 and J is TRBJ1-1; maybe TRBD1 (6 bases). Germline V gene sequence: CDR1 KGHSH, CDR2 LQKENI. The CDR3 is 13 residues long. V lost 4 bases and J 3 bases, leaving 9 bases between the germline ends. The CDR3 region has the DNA TGTGCCAGCTCACTGGACAGAGACACTGAAGCTTTCTTT. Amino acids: CASSLDRDTEAFF.

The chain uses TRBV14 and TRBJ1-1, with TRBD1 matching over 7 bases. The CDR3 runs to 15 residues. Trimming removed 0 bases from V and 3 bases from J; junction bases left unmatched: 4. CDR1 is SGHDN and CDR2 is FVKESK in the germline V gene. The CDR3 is CASSQDGTVYTEAFF. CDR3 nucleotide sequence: TGTGCCAGCAGCCAAGATGGGACAGTCTACACTGAAGCTTTCTTT.

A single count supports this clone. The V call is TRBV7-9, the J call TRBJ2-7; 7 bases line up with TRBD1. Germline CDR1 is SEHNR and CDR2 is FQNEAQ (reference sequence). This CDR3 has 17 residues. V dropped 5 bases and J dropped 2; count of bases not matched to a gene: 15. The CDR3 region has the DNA TGTGCCAGCAGCCGTGCCTTTACCGGGACAGTAACCTACGAGCAGTACTTC. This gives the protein CASSRAFTGTVTYEQYF. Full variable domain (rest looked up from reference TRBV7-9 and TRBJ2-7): DTGVSQNPRHKITKRGQNVTFRCDPISEHNRLYWYRQTLGQGPEFLTYFQNEAQLEKSRLLSDRFSAERPKGSFSTLEIQRTEQGDSAMYLCASSRAFTGTVTYEQYFGPGTRLTVT.